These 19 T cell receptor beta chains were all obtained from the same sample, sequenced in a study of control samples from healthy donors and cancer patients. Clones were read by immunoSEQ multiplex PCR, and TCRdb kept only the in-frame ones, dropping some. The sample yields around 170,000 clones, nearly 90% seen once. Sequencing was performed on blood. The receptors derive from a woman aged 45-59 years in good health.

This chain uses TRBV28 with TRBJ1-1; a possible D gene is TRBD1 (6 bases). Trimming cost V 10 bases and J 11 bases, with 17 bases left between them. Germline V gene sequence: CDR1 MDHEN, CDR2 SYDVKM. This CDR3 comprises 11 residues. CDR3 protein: CATRSGTNAFF. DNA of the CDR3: TGTGCCACCAGGAGCGGGACAAATGCTTTCTTT.

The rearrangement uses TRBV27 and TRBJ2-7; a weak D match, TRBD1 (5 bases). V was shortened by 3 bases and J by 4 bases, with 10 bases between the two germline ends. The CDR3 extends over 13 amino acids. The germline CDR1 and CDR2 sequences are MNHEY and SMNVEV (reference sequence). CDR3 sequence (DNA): TGTGCCAGCAGTTTGGCCAGGGCTTACGAGCAGTACTTC. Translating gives CASSLARAYEQYF.

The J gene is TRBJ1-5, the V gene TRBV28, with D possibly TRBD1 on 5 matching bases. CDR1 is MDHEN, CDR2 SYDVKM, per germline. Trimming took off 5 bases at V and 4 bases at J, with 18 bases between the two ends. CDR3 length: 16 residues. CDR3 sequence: CASSHSTGLQNQPQHF. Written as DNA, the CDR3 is TGTGCCAGCAGTCATTCGACGGGACTCCAAAATCAGCCCCAGCATTTT.

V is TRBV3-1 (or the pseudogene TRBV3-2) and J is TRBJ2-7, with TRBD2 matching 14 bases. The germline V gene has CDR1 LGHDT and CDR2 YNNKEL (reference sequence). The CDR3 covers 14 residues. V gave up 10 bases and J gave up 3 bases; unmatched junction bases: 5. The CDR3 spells CATVGLAGGYEQYF. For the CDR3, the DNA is TGTGCCACAGTAGGACTAGCGGGAGGCTACGAGCAGTACTTC.

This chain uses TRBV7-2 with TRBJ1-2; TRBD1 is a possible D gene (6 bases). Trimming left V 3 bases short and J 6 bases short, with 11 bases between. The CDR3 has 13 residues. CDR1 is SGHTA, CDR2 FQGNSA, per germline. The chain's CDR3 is CASSFDRLHGYTF. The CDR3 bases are TGTGCCAGCAGCTTTGACAGGCTCCATGGCTACACCTTC.

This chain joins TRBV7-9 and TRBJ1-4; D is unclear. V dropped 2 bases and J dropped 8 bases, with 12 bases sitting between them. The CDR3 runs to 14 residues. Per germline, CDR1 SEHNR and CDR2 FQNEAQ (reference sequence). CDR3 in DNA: TGTGCCAGCAGCTTACAGGCAGGAAGAGAAAAACTGTTTTTT. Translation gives CASSLQAGREKLFF.

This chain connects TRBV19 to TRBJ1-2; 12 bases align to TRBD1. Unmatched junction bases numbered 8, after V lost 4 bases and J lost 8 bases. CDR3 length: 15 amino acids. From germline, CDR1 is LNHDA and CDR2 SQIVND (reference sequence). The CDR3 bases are TGTGCCAGTAGTAAGGGGACAGGGGGCGCCTTGGGCTACACCTTC. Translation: CASSKGTGGALGYTF.

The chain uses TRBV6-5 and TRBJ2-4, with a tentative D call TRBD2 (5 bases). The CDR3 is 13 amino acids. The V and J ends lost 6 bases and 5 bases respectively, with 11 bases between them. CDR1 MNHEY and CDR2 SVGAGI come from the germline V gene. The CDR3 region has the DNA TGTGCCAGCAGGTCCGGGGTGGAAAACATTCAGTACTTC. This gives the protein CASRSGVENIQYF.

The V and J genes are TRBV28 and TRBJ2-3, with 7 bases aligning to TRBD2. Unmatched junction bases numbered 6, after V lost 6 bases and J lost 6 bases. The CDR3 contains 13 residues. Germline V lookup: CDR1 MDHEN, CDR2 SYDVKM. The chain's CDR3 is CASRPGLSDTQYF. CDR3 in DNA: TGTGCCAGCAGACCGGGACTAAGCGATACGCAGTATTTT.

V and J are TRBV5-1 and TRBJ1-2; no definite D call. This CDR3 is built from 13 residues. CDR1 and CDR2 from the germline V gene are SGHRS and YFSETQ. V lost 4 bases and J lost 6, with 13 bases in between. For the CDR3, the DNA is TGCGCCAGCAGCCCAGTTGGAAGTCATGGCTACACCTTC. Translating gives CASSPVGSHGYTF. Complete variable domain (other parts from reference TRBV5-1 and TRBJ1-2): KAGVTQTPRYLIKTRGQQVTLSCSPISGHRSVSWYQQTPGQGLQFLFEYFSETQRNKGNFPGRFSGRQFSNSRSEMNVSTLELGDSALYLCASSPVGSHGYTFGSGTRLTVV.

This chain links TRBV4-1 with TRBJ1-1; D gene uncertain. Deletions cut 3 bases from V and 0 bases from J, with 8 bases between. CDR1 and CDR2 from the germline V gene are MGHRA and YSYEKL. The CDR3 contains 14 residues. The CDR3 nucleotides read TGCGCCAGCAGCCAGTCACCGATGAACACTGAAGCTTTCTTT. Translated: CASSQSPMNTEAFF.

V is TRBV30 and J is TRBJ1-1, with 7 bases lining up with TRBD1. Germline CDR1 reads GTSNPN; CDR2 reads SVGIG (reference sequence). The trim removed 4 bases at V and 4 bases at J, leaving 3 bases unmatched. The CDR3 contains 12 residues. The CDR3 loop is CAWKGTVTEAFF. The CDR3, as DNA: TGTGCCTGGAAGGGGACAGTCACTGAAGCTTTCTTT. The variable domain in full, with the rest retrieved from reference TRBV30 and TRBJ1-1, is SQTIHQWPATLVQPVGSPLSLECTVEGTSNPNLYWYRQAAGRGLQLLFYSVGIGQISSEVPQNLSASRPQDRQFILSSKKLLLSDSGFYLCAWKGTVTEAFFGQGTRLTVV.

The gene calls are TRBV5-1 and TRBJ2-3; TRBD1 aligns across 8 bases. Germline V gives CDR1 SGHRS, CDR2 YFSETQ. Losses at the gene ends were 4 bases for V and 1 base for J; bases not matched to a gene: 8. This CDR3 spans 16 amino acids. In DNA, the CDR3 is TGCGCCAGCAGCGCAACGACAGGGGTCGGCACAGATACGCAGTATTTT. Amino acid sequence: CASSATTGVGTDTQYF.

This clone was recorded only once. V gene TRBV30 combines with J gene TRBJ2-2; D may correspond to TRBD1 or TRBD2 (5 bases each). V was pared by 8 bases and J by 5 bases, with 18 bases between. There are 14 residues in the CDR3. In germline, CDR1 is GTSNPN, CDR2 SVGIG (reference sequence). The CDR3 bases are TGTGCCGGGGGACGGATTCAAGGGACCGGGGAGCTGTTTTTT. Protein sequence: CAGGRIQGTGELFF.

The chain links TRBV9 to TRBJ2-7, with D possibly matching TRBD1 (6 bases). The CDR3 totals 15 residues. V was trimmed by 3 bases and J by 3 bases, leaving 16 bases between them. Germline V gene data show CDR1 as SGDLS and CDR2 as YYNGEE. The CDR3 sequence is CASSARPQGFYEQYF. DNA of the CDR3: TGTGCCAGCAGCGCCCGACCACAGGGCTTCTACGAGCAGTACTTC. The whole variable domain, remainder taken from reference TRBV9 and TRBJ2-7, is DSGVTQTPKHLITATGQRVTLRCSPRSGDLSVYWYQQSLDQGLQFLIQYYNGEERAKGNILERFSAQQFPDLHSELNLSSLELGDSALYFCASSARPQGFYEQYFGPGTRLTVT.

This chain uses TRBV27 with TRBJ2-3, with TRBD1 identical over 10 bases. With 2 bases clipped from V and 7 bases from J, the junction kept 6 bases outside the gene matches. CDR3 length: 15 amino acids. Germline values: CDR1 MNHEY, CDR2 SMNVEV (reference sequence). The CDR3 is CASSLKGQGSHTQYF. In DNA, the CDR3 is TGTGCCAGCAGTTTAAAGGGACAGGGGTCACATACGCAGTATTTT.

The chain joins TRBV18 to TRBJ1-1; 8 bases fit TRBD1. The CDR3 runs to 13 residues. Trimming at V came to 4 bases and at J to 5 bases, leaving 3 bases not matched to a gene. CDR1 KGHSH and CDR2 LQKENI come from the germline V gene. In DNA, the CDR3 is TGTGCCAGCTCACGACAGGGGATAACTGAAGCTTTCTTT. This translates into CASSRQGITEAFF.

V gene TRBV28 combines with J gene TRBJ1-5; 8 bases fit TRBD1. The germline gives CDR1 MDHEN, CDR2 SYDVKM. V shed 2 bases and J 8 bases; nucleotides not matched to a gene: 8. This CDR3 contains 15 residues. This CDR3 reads CASSLVRGRPEPQHF. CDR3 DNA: TGTGCCAGCAGTTTAGTCAGGGGGCGCCCGGAGCCCCAGCATTTT.

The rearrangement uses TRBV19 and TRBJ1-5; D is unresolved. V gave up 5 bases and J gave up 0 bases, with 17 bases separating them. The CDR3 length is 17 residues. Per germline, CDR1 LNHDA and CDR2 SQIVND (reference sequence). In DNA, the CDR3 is TGTGCCAGTAGTTCCTACCGGACGGTTCATAGCAATCAGCCCCAGCATTTT. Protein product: CASSSYRTVHSNQPQHF.